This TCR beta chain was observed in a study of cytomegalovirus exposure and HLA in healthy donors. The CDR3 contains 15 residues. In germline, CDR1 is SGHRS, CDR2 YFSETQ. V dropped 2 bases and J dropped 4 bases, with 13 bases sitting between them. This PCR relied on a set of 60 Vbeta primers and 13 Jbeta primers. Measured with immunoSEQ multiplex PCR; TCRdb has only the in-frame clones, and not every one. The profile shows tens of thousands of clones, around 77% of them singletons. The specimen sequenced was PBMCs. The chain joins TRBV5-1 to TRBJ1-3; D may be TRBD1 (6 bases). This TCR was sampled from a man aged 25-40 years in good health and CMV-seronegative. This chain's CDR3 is CASSFGGEGGNTIYF. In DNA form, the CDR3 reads TGCGCCAGCAGCTTTGGGGGCGAAGGAGGAAACACCATATATTTT.